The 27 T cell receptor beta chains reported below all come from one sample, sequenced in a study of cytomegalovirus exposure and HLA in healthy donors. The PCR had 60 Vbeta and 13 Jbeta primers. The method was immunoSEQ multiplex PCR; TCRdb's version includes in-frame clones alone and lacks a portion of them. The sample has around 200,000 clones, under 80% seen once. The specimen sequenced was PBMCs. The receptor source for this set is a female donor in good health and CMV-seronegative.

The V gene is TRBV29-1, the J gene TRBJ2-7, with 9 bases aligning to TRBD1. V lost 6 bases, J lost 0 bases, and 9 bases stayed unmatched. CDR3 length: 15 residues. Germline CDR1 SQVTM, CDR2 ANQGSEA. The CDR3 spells CSVLVGTGSSYEQYF. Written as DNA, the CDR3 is TGCAGCGTCTTGGTGGGGACAGGGAGCTCCTACGAGCAGTACTTC.

This CDR3 is CASSRKTGNIVTEAFF. CDR3 DNA sequence: TGTGCCAGTAGTAGGAAAACCGGGAATATAGTCACTGAAGCTTTCTTT. The rearrangement joins TRBV19 to TRBJ1-1; no firm D call. Per germline, CDR1 LNHDA and CDR2 SQIVND (reference sequence). This CDR3 has 16 residues. The V gene lost 4 bases and the J gene lost 4 bases, with 19 bases spanning the gap.

The CDR3 sequence is CASTSGGDIYEQYF. CDR3 DNA sequence: TGTGCCAGCACCTCGGGAGGGGACATCTACGAGCAGTACTTC. The V and J genes are TRBV27 and TRBJ2-7; 8 bases map to TRBD2. Trimming cost V 7 bases and J 3 bases; bases outside gene matches: 8. CDR3 length: 14 residues. Germline lookup yields CDR1 MNHEY and CDR2 SMNVEV (reference sequence).

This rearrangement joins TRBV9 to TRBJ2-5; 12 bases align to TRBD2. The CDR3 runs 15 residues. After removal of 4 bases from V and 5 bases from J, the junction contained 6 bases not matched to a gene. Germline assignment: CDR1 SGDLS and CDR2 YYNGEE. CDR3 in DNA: TGTGCCAGCAGCCCCCACCTAGCGGGGGGGGAGACCCAGTACTTC. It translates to CASSPHLAGGETQYF.

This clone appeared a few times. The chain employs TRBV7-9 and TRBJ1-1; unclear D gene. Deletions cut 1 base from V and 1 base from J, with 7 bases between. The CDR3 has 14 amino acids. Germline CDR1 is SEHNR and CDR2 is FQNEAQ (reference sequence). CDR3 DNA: TGTGCCAGCAGCTTAGAGGGAGGGAACACTGAAGCTTTCTTT. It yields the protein CASSLEGGNTEAFF. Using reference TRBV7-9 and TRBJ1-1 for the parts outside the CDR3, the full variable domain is DTGVSQNPRHKITKRGQNVTFRCDPISEHNRLYWYRQTLGQGPEFLTYFQNEAQLEKSRLLSDRFSAERPKGSFSTLEIQRTEQGDSAMYLCASSLEGGNTEAFFGQGTRLTVV.

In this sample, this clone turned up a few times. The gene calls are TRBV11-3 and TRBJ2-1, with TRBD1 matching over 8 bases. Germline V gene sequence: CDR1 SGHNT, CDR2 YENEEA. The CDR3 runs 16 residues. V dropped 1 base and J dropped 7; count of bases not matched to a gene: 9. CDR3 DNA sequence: TGTGCCAGCAGCTTAGGGCATAGGACAGGGAGGAATGAGCAGTTCTTC. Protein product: CASSLGHRTGRNEQFF.

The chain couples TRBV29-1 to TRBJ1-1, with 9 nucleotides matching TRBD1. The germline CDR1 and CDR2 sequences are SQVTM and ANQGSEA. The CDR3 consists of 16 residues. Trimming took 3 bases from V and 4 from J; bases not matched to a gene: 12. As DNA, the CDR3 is TGCAGCGTTGAGGAGAGGGACAGGGTTCGGTCCACTGAAGCTTTCTTT. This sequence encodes CSVEERDRVRSTEAFF. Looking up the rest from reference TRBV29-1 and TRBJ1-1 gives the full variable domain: SAVISQKPSRDICQRGTSLTIQCQVDSQVTMMFWYRQQPGQSLTLIATANQGSEATYESGFVIDKFPISRPNLTFSTLTVSNMSPEDSSIYLCSVEERDRVRSTEAFFGQGTRLTVV.

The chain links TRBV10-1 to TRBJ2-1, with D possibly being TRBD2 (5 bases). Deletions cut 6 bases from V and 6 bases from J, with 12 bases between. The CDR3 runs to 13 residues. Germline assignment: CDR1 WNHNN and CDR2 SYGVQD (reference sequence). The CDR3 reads CASRAPGVNEQFF. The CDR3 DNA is TGCGCCAGCAGGGCCCCCGGGGTCAATGAGCAGTTCTTC.

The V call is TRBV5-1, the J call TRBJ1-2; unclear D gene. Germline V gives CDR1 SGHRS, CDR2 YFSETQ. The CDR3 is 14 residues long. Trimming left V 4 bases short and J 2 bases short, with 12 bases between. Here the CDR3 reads CASSPRTGNYGYTF. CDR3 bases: TGCGCCAGCAGCCCCCGGACGGGGAACTATGGCTACACCTTC.

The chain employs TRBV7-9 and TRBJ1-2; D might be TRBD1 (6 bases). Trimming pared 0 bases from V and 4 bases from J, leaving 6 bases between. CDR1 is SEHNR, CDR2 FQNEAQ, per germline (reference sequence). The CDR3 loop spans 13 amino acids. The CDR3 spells CASSLAGGYGYTF. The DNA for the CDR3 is TGTGCCAGCAGCTTAGCAGGGGGCTATGGCTACACCTTC.

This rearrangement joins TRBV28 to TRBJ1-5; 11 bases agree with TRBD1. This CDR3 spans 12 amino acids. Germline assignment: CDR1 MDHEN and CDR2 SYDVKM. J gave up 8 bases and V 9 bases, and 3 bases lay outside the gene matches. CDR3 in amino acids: CASRTGGKPQHF. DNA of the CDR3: TGTGCCAGTAGGACAGGGGGCAAGCCCCAGCATTTT. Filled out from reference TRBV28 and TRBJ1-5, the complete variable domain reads DVKVTQSSRYLVKRTGEKVFLECVQDMDHENMFWYRQDPGLGLRLIYFSYDVKMKEKGDIPEGYSVSREKKERFSLILESASTNQTSMYLCASRTGGKPQHFGDGTRLSIL.

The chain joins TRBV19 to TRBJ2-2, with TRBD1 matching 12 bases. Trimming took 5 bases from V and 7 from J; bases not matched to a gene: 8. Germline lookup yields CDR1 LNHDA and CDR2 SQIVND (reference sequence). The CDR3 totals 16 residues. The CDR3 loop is CASSVRDRGRGGELFF. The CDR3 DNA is TGTGCCAGTAGTGTCCGGGACAGGGGGCGAGGCGGGGAGCTGTTTTTT.

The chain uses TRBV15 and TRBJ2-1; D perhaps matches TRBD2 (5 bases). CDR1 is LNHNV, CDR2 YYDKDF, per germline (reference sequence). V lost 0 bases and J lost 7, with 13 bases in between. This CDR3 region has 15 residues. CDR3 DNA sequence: TGTGCCACCAGCAGAGAAGGACTGCTAAAGAATGAGCAGTTCTTC. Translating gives CATSREGLLKNEQFF. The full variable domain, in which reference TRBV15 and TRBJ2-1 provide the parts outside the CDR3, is DAMVIQNPRYQVTQFGKPVTLSCSQTLNHNVMYWYQQKSSQAPKLLFHYYDKDFNNEADTPDNFQSRRPNTSFCFLDIRSPGLGDTAMYLCATSREGLLKNEQFFGPGTRLTVL.

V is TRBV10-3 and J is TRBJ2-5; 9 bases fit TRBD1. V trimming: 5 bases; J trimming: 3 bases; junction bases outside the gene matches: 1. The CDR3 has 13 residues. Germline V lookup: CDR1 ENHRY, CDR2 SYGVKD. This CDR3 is CAISRDREETQYF. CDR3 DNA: TGTGCCATCAGTAGGGACAGGGAAGAGACCCAGTACTTC.

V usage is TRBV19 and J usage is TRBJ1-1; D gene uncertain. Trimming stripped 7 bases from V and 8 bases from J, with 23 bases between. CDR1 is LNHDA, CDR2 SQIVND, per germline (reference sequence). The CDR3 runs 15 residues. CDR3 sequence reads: CASTKGLSRRVEAFF. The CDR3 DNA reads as TGTGCCAGTACCAAGGGTTTATCGCGGAGGGTGGAAGCTTTCTTT.

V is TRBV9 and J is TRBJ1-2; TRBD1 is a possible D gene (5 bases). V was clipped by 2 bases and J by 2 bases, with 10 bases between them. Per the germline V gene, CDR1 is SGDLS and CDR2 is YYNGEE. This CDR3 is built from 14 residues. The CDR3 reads CASSVGGRNYGYTF. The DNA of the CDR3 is TGTGCCAGCAGCGTCGGGGGTCGAAACTATGGCTACACCTTC.

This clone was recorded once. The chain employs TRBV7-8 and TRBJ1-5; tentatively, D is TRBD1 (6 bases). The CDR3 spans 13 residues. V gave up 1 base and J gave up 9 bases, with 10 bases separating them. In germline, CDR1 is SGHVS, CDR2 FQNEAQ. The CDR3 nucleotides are TGTGCCAGCAGCTTAGGTGGGGGCTCGCCCCAGCATTTT. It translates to CASSLGGGSPQHF.

The DNA of the CDR3 is TGTGCCAGCAGCCGCCGAGGGAGGGGTAGGGAGACCCAGTACTTC. Its protein product is CASSRRGRGRETQYF. J is TRBJ2-5 and V is TRBV5-6, with TRBD2 matching 7 bases. J was trimmed by 5 bases and V by 4 bases; bases with no gene match: 11. This CDR3 is built from 15 residues. Germline lookup yields CDR1 SGHDT and CDR2 YYEEEE.

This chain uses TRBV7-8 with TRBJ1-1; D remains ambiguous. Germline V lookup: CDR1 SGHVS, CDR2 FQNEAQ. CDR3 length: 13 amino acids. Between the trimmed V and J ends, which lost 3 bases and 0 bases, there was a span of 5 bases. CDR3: CASSFQVNTEAFF. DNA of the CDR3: TGTGCCAGCAGCTTCCAGGTGAACACTGAAGCTTTCTTT.

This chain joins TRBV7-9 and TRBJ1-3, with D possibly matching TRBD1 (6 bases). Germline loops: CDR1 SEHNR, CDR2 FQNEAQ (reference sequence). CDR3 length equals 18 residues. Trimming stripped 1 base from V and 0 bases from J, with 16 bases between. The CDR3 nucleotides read TGTGCCAGCAGCTTAGGTGTAGGACAGCGTTCCTCTGGAAACACCATATATTTT. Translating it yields CASSLGVGQRSSGNTIYF. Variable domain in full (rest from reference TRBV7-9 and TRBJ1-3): DTGVSQNPRHKITKRGQNVTFRCDPISEHNRLYWYRQTLGQGPEFLTYFQNEAQLEKSRLLSDRFSAERPKGSFSTLEIQRTEQGDSAMYLCASSLGVGQRSSGNTIYFGEGSWLTVV.

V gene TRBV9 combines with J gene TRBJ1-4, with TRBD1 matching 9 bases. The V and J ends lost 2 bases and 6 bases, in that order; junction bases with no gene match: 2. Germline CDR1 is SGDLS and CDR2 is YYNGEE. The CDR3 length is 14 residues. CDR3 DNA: TGTGCCAGCAGCGTCCGGGACAGGGATGAAAAACTGTTTTTT. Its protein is CASSVRDRDEKLFF.

CDR3 residues: CANLGTGFDEQYF. The DNA for the CDR3 is TGTGCCAACCTTGGGACAGGGTTCGACGAGCAGTACTTC. The V call is TRBV2, the J call TRBJ2-7; 9 positions agree with TRBD1. The trim removed 10 bases at V and 5 bases at J, leaving 9 bases unmatched. Per germline, CDR1 SNHLY and CDR2 FYNNEI. The CDR3 is made up of 13 amino acids.

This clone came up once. CDR3 loop: CASSKVLRTVFNQPQHF. The CDR3 DNA follows: TGTGCCAGCAGCAAAGTTCTTAGGACAGTCTTTAATCAGCCCCAGCATTTT. The chain links TRBV21-1 to TRBJ1-5; TRBD1 was called by the table and not checked on the DNA. TRBV21-1 is an annotated pseudogene. This CDR3 region has 17 residues.

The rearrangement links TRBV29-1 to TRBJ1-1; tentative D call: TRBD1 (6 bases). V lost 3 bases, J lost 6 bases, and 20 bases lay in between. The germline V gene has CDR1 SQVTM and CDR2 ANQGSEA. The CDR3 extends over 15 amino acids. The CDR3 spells CSVEENRVSIPEAFF. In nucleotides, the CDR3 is TGCAGCGTTGAGGAGAACAGGGTAAGCATACCTGAAGCTTTCTTT.

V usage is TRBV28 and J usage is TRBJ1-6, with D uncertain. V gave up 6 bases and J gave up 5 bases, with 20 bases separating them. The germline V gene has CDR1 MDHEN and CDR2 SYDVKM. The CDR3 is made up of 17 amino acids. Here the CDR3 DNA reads TGTGCCAGCAGCCTATTTGATGCGGGAACGGATAATTCACCCCTCCACTTT. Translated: CASSLFDAGTDNSPLHF.

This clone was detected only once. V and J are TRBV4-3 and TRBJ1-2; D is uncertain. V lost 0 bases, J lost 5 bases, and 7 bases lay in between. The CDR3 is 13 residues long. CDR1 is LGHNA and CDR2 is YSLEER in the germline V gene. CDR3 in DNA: TGCGCCAGCAGCCAAGACAGGAGGTATGGCTACACCTTC. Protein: CASSQDRRYGYTF.

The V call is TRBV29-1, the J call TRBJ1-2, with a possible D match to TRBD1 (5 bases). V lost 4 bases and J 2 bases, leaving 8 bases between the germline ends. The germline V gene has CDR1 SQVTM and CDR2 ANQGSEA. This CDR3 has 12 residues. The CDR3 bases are TGCAGCGTTGTCGACAGCAACTATGGCTACACCTTC. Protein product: CSVVDSNYGYTF.